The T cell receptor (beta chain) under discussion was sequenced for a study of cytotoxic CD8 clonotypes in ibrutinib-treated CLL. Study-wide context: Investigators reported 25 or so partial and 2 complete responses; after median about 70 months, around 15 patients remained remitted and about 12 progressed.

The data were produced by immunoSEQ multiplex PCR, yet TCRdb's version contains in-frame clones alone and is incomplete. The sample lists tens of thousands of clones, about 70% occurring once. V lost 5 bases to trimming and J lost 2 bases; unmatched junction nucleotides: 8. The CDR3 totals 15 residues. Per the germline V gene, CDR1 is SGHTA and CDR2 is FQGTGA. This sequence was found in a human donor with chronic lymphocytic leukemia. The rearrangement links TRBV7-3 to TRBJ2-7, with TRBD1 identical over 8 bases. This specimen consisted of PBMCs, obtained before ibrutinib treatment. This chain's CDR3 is CASSPTGGPTYEQYF. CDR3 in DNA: TGTGCCAGCAGCCCCACAGGGGGGCCAACCTACGAGCAGTACTTC.